These 32 T cell receptor beta chains originate from one sample sequenced in a study of molecular identifiers for immune sequencing clone quantification. TCRdb fed the PCR reads into MiXCR, producing one record per CDR3 protein. The table has about 97,000 distinct CDR3 sequences, around 24% seen once. Sequencing was performed on naive CD8+ T cells from blood, with Jurkat cell RNA spiked in. Described subset: FACS-sorted CD8+CD4-CCR7+CD45RA+ naive T cells. These receptors all stem from a human donor in good health. Some libraries in this study had Jurkat cell RNA spiked in.

This clonotype was seen many times. The chain has TRBV5-1 and TRBJ2-5; D may be TRBD1 (5 bases). Germline assignment: CDR1 SGHRS and CDR2 YFSETQ. With 0 bases removed from V and 2 bases from J, the gap between germline ends came to 11 bases. The CDR3 is 15 residues long. DNA for the CDR3: TGCGCCAGCAGCTTGGCGGGCAGGGCTCAAGAGACCCAGTACTTC. The encoded protein is CASSLAGRAQETQYF.

This clonotype was observed at least ten times. A junction boundary mismatches the germline segment, possibly from a read error. This CDR3 reads CASSQDTALAVHF. The CDR3 DNA reads TGCGCCAGCAGCCAAGATACTGCGTTAGCTGTTCACTTC. The genes are TRBV4-1 and TRBJ2-5; no clear D gene. The germline gives CDR1 MGHRA, CDR2 YSYEKL. CDR3 size: 13 residues.

This clonotype was found a few times. A much larger clone sits a single nucleotide away, making a read error possible. CDR3 loop: CASSYSVDTEAFF. The CDR3 bases are TGTGCCAGCAGTTACTCGGTGGACACTGAAGCTTTCTTT. The chain joins TRBV6-5 to TRBJ1-1; no firm D call. Germline CDR1 reads MNHEY; CDR2 reads SVGAGI. CDR3 length: 13 amino acids. The ends were cut back, 0 bases at V and 3 bases at J, with 5 bases in the middle.

This clonotype has more than one count but fewer than ten. The chain combines TRBV4-1 with TRBJ2-3; tentative D call: TRBD2 (6 bases). CDR1 is MGHRA, CDR2 YSYEKL, per germline. The CDR3 is made up of 13 amino acids. V dropped 1 base and J dropped 6 bases, with 8 bases sitting between them. The CDR3 loop reads CASSQVAGDTQYF. In nucleotides, the CDR3 is TGCGCCAGCAGCCAAGTGGCGGGGGATACGCAGTATTTT.

To note about this clonotype: This may arise from a read error, as a much more abundant clone is one base away. This chain joins TRBV6-2 or TRBV6-3 and TRBJ2-1; D may correspond to TRBD1 or TRBD2 (6 bases each). The length of the CDR3 is 12 residues. Germline assignment: CDR1 MNHEY and CDR2 SVGEGT. The CDR3 DNA sequence: TGTGCCGGCAGTGCACCGGGGGCTGAGCAGTTCTTC. It encodes CAGSAPGAEQFF.

This chain uses TRBV27 with TRBJ2-5; D is ambiguous. Germline V gene lookup returns CDR1 MNHEY and CDR2 SMNVEV (reference sequence). The CDR3 loop spans 14 amino acids. Deletions cut 1 base from V and 2 bases from J, with 8 bases between. CDR3 bases: TGTGCCAGCAGTTTATTTTCTGATCAAGAGACCCAGTACTTC. Amino acids: CASSLFSDQETQYF.

This clonotype came up many times. The gene calls are TRBV19 and TRBJ1-5; 7 positions agree with TRBD1. V lost 9 bases to trimming and J lost 6 bases; unmatched junction nucleotides: 11. Germline V CDR1 and CDR2: LNHDA, SQIVND (reference sequence). This CDR3 is 14 amino acids long. CDR3 DNA: TGTGCCAGCAGGACAGGACCCGCCTTTCAGCCCCAGCATTTT. Residues: CASRTGPAFQPQHF.

This clonotype was found many times. V usage is TRBV4-3 and J usage is TRBJ2-7; D is perhaps TRBD1 or TRBD2 (5 bases each). V was trimmed by 1 base and J by 3 bases, leaving 16 bases between them. This CDR3 spans 16 amino acids. Germline CDR1 and CDR2: LGHNA and YSLEER. CDR3 in DNA: TGCGCCAGCAGCCAAGCTTACGGGGCGGCGGTCTACGAGCAGTACTTC. The encoded protein is CASSQAYGAAVYEQYF.

This clonotype was recorded at least ten times. This chain connects TRBV3-1 to TRBJ1-3; D ambiguous. The germline gives CDR1 LGHDT, CDR2 YNNKEL (reference sequence). The CDR3 is 15 residues long. V lost 0 bases and J 0 bases, leaving 6 bases between the germline ends. As DNA, the CDR3 is TGTGCCAGCAGCCAAGACGTCTACTCTGGAAACACCATATATTTT. It is translated as CASSQDVYSGNTIYF.

As to this clonotype: This may stem from a read error, because a much larger clone lies one nucleotide away. This chain links TRBV29-1 with TRBJ1-1; D unresolved. Germline lookup yields CDR1 SQVTM and CDR2 ANQGSEA. This CDR3 has 12 residues. Trimming shortened V by 4 bases and J by 8 bases, and 14 bases separated the two germline ends. CDR3 in amino acids: CSVVKWRYEAFF. For the CDR3, the DNA is TGCAGCGTTGTTAAGTGGCGGTACGAAGCTTTCTTT.

This clonotype was found many times. The genes are TRBV28 and TRBJ1-5; tentative D call: TRBD1 (5 bases). V lost 1 base to trimming and J lost 4 bases, with 11 bases between them. Germline V gives CDR1 MDHEN, CDR2 SYDVKM. This CDR3 region has 15 residues. CDR3: CASSLLHGGNQPQHF. CDR3 in DNA: TGTGCCAGCAGTTTATTGCACGGGGGGAATCAGCCCCAGCATTTT.

This clonotype was seen ten or more times. The chain recombines TRBV11-2 with TRBJ2-7; D gene uncertain. There are 13 residues in the CDR3. Looked up from germline, CDR1 is SGHAT and CDR2 is FQNNGV. V lost 1 base to trimming and J lost 0 bases, with 4 bases between them. CDR3 region: CASSLGPSYEQYF. As DNA, the CDR3 is TGTGCCAGCAGCTTAGGGCCCTCCTACGAGCAGTACTTC.

The V call is TRBV15, the J call TRBJ2-1; D gene unclear. This CDR3 region has 13 residues. V was shortened by 3 bases and J by 6 bases, with 9 bases between the two germline ends. Germline CDR1 and CDR2: LNHNV and YYDKDF (reference sequence). This CDR3 is CATSRCPANEQFF. In nucleotides, the CDR3 is TGTGCCACCAGCAGGTGCCCGGCCAATGAGCAGTTCTTC.

This clonotype appeared a single time. One junction end does not reproduce the germline sequence, and a read error may be involved. The chain links TRBV5-1 to TRBJ1-2; no reliable D call. Germline values: CDR1 SGHRS, CDR2 YFSETQ. The CDR3 runs to 13 residues. The CDR3 DNA sequence: TGCGCCAGCAGCTTGGAGGGAAACTATGGCCACACCTTC. Translated, it gives CASSLEGNYGHTF.

As for this clonotype: Germline is not matched at one junction end, which may reflect a read error. The chain is built from TRBV3-1 and TRBJ2-2; either TRBD1 or TRBD2 may fit D (6 bases each). Per the germline V gene, CDR1 is LGHDT and CDR2 is YNNKEL (reference sequence). There are 15 residues in the CDR3. CDR3 nucleotides: TGCGCCAGCATGCCGGGGGCGCAGGGCACCGGGGAGCTGTTTTTT. Protein product: CASMPGAQGTGELFF.

The V call is TRBV6-2 or TRBV6-3, the J call TRBJ1-1; D is ambiguous. CDR3 length: 14 residues. Germline-derived CDR1 and CDR2 are MNHEY and SVGEGT. V was clipped by 3 bases and J by 1 base, with 9 bases between them. The CDR3 DNA is TGTGCCAGCAGTTATATGTCAGGGAACACTGAAGCTTTCTTT. Translation gives CASSYMSGNTEAFF.

This clonotype appeared many times. Relative to the germline gene, one junction end is altered; a read error may explain this. The chain links TRBV5-6 to TRBJ1-1; possibly TRBD1 for D (5 bases). CDR3 length equals 14 residues. CDR1 SGHDT and CDR2 YYEEEE come from the germline V gene. For the CDR3, the DNA is TGTGCCAGCAGCCCCGGGACCGGGAACGCTGAAGCTTTCTTT. Its translation is CASSPGTGNAEAFF.

This clonotype was counted ten times or more. The genes are TRBV30 and TRBJ2-2; D call uncertain. The germline V gene encodes CDR1 GTSNPN and CDR2 SVGIG (reference sequence). V lost 0 bases and J 4 bases, leaving 9 bases between the germline ends. The CDR3 sequence is 14 residues long. Written as DNA, the CDR3 is TGTGCCTGGAGTGTAGGCAGTTTCACCGGGGAGCTGTTTTTT. The encoded protein is CAWSVGSFTGELFF.

Regarding this clonotype: One end of the junction fails to match germline, which may point to a read error. V and J are TRBV6-2 or TRBV6-3 and TRBJ2-3, with D possibly matching TRBD2 (5 bases). The CDR3 spans 12 residues. The germline CDR1 and CDR2 sequences are MNHEY and SVGEGT. The CDR3 coding sequence is TGTGCCAGCAGTGTAGCCCGGGATACGCCGTATTTT. Translation: CASSVARDTPYF.

This clonotype was counted at least ten times. The genes are TRBV13 and TRBJ2-3, with D hard to call. This CDR3 has 13 residues. V was shortened by 5 bases and J by 2 bases, with 8 bases between the two germline ends. Germline loops: CDR1 PRHDT, CDR2 FYEKMQ (reference sequence). For the CDR3, the DNA is TGTGCCAGCAGCCCTTACCTCACAGATACGCAGTATTTT. Its translation is CASSPYLTDTQYF.

A remark on this clonotype: A junction end diverges from the germline sequence, so it may reflect a read error. This chain connects TRBV7-2 to TRBJ2-1; the D is unclear. The germline CDR1 and CDR2 sequences are SGHTA and FQGNSA. The CDR3 totals 13 residues. CDR3 bases: TGTGCCAGCAGCCAAAACTCCTACAATGAACAGTTCTTC. Residues: CASSQNSYNEQFF.

This clonotype has ten or more counts. The V gene is TRBV12-3 or TRBV12-4, the J gene TRBJ2-5, with D possibly being TRBD2 (6 bases). The CDR3 runs to 15 residues. The ends were cut back, 6 bases at V and 5 bases at J, with 19 bases in the middle. Written as DNA, the CDR3 is TGTGCCAGCAGCCCCTTTGGAGGGGTCACGGAGACCCAGTACTTC. Translated: CASSPFGGVTETQYF.

Ten or more counts support this clonotype. CDR3: CASSWRTGSTDTQYF. CDR3 nucleotide sequence: TGTGCCAGCAGTTGGCGGACAGGGAGCACAGATACGCAGTATTTT. V and J are TRBV6-5 and TRBJ2-3; 8 bases match TRBD1. The junction had 3 bases not matched to a gene; V was cut back by 4 bases and J by 0 bases. CDR1 MNHEY and CDR2 SVGAGI come from the germline V gene. The CDR3 length is 15 residues.

On this clonotype: A much bigger clone sits one base away, suggesting this may be a read error. The chain carries TRBV6-5 and TRBJ2-7, with D possibly TRBD1 on 5 matching bases. There are 15 residues in the CDR3. Germline lookup yields CDR1 MNHEY and CDR2 SVGAGI. Trimming left V 0 bases short and J 11 bases short, with 20 bases between. The CDR3 is CASSYSWQGLSPEYF. CDR3 DNA sequence: TGTGCCAGCAGTTACTCGTGGCAGGGCCTAAGTCCGGAGTACTTC.

This clonotype has ten or more counts. The genes are TRBV4-3 and TRBJ1-1; a weak D match, TRBD1 (6 bases). Trimming pared 5 bases from V and 0 bases from J, leaving 13 bases between. The CDR3 totals 15 residues. Germline assignment: CDR1 LGHNA and CDR2 YSLEER. DNA for the CDR3: TGCGCCAGCAGCAGCCGTTGGACAGTGAACACTGAAGCTTTCTTT. Translation gives CASSSRWTVNTEAFF.

This clonotype was counted ten times or more. This chain links TRBV7-9 with TRBJ2-6, with D perhaps matching TRBD1 (5 bases). Germline CDR1 is SEHNR and CDR2 is FQNEAQ (reference sequence). CDR3 length equals 17 residues. V gave up 3 bases and J gave up 4 bases, with 16 bases separating them. The CDR3: CASSLTNRGPGANVLTF. Written as DNA, the CDR3 is TGTGCCAGCAGCTTGACGAATAGGGGCCCCGGGGCCAACGTCCTGACTTTC.

This clonotype showed up many times. The rearrangement links TRBV4-1 to TRBJ2-7; D could derive from TRBD1 or TRBD2 (5 bases each). The CDR3 is made up of 15 amino acids. The V gene's germline CDR1 is MGHRA and CDR2 YSYEKL. Trimming took 1 base from V and 6 from J, leaving 16 bases between them. The CDR3 DNA reads as TGCGCCAGCAGCCAAGTCCCCGGGGCCCCCGCCGAGCAGTACTTC. Translating it yields CASSQVPGAPAEQYF.

Turning to this clonotype: This could be a read error, since a much larger clone is one nucleotide away. V is TRBV4-2 and J is TRBJ2-7; the D gene is possibly TRBD1 (6 bases). There are 15 residues in the CDR3. Germline CDR1 is LGHNA and CDR2 is YNFKEQ. CDR3 region: CARSQGMAGAYEQYF. CDR3 DNA sequence: TGTGCCCGCAGCCAAGGGATGGCAGGGGCCTACGAGCAGTACTTC.

This clonotype was observed at least ten times. CDR3 sequence reads: CASSEYGQNTEAFF. Here the CDR3 DNA reads TGTGCCAGCAGTGAGTACGGCCAGAACACTGAAGCTTTCTTT. The chain is built from TRBV6-1 and TRBJ1-1, with D uncertain. Per the germline V gene, CDR1 is MNHNS and CDR2 is SASEGT. V lost 3 bases, J lost 1 base, and 9 bases lay in between. This CDR3 comprises 14 residues.

In this sample, this clonotype turned up many times. The genes are TRBV5-6 and TRBJ2-7, with 8 bases matching TRBD1. V dropped 1 base and J dropped 4; count of bases not matched to a gene: 1. The CDR3 loop spans 13 amino acids. Per the germline V gene, CDR1 is SGHDT and CDR2 is YYEEEE. The CDR3 nucleotides are TGTGCCAGCAGCTTGCGGACAGGGTACGAGCAGTACTTC. Translation gives CASSLRTGYEQYF.

About this clonotype: A much larger clone differs from this one at a single base, so this may be a read error. Lacking the conserved final phenylalanine or tryptophan, this CDR3 likely reflects a read error. The chain couples TRBV3-1 to TRBJ2-3; 9 positions agree with TRBD2. The V gene's germline CDR1 is LGHDT and CDR2 YNNKEL (reference sequence). This CDR3 has 16 amino acids. Trimming at V came to 0 bases and at J to 6 bases, leaving 7 bases not matched to a gene. Here the CDR3 reads CASSQDLAGKDDTQYS. CDR3 coding DNA: TGTGCCAGCAGCCAAGATCTAGCGGGGAAGGATGATACGCAGTATTCT.

This clonotype was seen repeatedly, ten times or more. This sequence joins TRBV15 and TRBJ1-5; D remains unclear. V was trimmed by 0 bases and J by 3 bases, leaving 15 bases between them. The germline CDR1 and CDR2 sequences are LNHNV and YYDKDF (reference sequence). CDR3 length equals 17 residues. CDR3 loop: CATSREIGRVFNQPQHF. CDR3 DNA: TGTGCCACCAGCAGAGAAATCGGGCGCGTCTTCAATCAGCCCCAGCATTTT.